Listed below are T cell receptor beta chains from one sample, sequenced in a study of T-cell reconstitution after alpha-beta-depleted transplantation in children. TCRdb analysed the PCR reads with MiXCR anew, one entry per CDR3 protein. The sample carries nearly 400,000 distinct CDR3 sequences, roughly 22% recorded once. This material consisted of PBMCs from the stem cell graft donor, taken from the stem cell graft. These receptors were obtained from a human donor who donated a stem cell graft to a child with acute myeloid leukemia. Each CDR3 is given with its conserved first and last residue. Fields, in order: V gene, D gene, CDR3 length, clone size, J gene, CDR3 protein. D genes are given only for firm matches. Clone size, where shown, is once, few, many, or a class for clones that have expanded.

V gene: TRBV15; D gene: TRBD1; CDR3 length: 15; clone size: NA; J gene: TRBJ2-7; CDR3 protein: CATSRQDRASYEQYF
V gene: TRBV10-2; D gene: TRBD2; CDR3 length: 14; clone size: NA; J gene: TRBJ2-7; CDR3 protein: CASRKGLAGSEQYF
V gene: TRBV7-9; D gene: NA; CDR3 length: 16; clone size: NA; J gene: TRBJ2-1; CDR3 protein: CASSLGLAGSGNEQFF
V gene: TRBV4-3; D gene: NA; CDR3 length: 12; clone size: many; J gene: TRBJ2-1; CDR3 protein: CASSQEGLEQFF
V gene: TRBV20-1; D gene: NA; CDR3 length: 14; clone size: NA; J gene: TRBJ2-1; CDR3 protein: CSAPRWEGEGRGFF
V gene: TRBV6-2/TRBV6-3; D gene: TRBD2; CDR3 length: 14; clone size: NA; J gene: TRBJ2-1; CDR3 protein: CASSTLGGYNEQFF
V gene: TRBV7-2; D gene: NA; CDR3 length: 13; clone size: NA; J gene: TRBJ1-5; CDR3 protein: CASSFQGRQPQHF
V gene: TRBV28; D gene: NA; CDR3 length: 14; clone size: NA; J gene: TRBJ2-1; CDR3 protein: CASKISVSGNEQFF
V gene: TRBV19; D gene: NA; CDR3 length: 13; clone size: many; J gene: TRBJ1-1; CDR3 protein: CASSIQGDTEAFF
V gene: TRBV20-1; D gene: TRBD2; CDR3 length: 15; clone size: NA; J gene: TRBJ2-1; CDR3 protein: CSAHGGSGVGGEQFF
V gene: TRBV7-2; D gene: TRBD1; CDR3 length: 15; clone size: NA; J gene: TRBJ2-2; CDR3 protein: CASSSQTGGGGELFF
V gene: TRBV18; D gene: NA; CDR3 length: 15; clone size: NA; J gene: TRBJ1-2; CDR3 protein: CASSPQGPQGYGYTF
V gene: TRBV5-1; D gene: NA; CDR3 length: 13; clone size: NA; J gene: TRBJ2-1; CDR3 protein: CASSLLELGKQFF
V gene: TRBV29-1; D gene: NA; CDR3 length: 14; clone size: many; J gene: TRBJ2-1; CDR3 protein: CSVVRGVSYNEQFF
V gene: TRBV12-3/TRBV12-4; D gene: TRBD1; CDR3 length: 15; clone size: NA; J gene: TRBJ1-2; CDR3 protein: CASSLYRGGNYGYTF
V gene: TRBV20-1; D gene: TRBD1; CDR3 length: 15; clone size: many; J gene: TRBJ2-3; CDR3 protein: CSAGLTGGFTDTQYF
V gene: TRBV9; D gene: TRBD2; CDR3 length: 15; clone size: NA; J gene: TRBJ2-7; CDR3 protein: CASSVDERESHEQYF
V gene: TRBV5-5; D gene: NA; CDR3 length: 13; clone size: many; J gene: TRBJ2-7; CDR3 protein: CASSLGDRYEQYF
V gene: TRBV28; D gene: TRBD2; CDR3 length: 16; clone size: NA; J gene: TRBJ2-3; CDR3 protein: CASSPTGGGWRDTQYF
V gene: TRBV12-3/TRBV12-4; D gene: NA; CDR3 length: 14; clone size: few; J gene: TRBJ1-4; CDR3 protein: CASSPGTPNEKLFF
V gene: TRBV29-1; D gene: NA; CDR3 length: 13; clone size: NA; J gene: TRBJ1-1; CDR3 protein: CSVDLGQTTEAFF
V gene: TRBV5-1; D gene: NA; CDR3 length: 18; clone size: NA; J gene: TRBJ2-2; CDR3 protein: CASSLDHLGVLNTGELFF
V gene: TRBV7-2; D gene: TRBD2; CDR3 length: 15; clone size: NA; J gene: TRBJ2-7; CDR3 protein: CASRRTSGGPYEQYF
V gene: TRBV7-3; D gene: NA; CDR3 length: 17; clone size: NA; J gene: TRBJ2-5; CDR3 protein: CASSSRGGRGIQETQYF
V gene: TRBV7-2; D gene: TRBD2; CDR3 length: 16; clone size: NA; J gene: TRBJ2-2; CDR3 protein: CASSGRTSGSTGELFF
V gene: TRBV5-6; D gene: NA; CDR3 length: 14; clone size: few; J gene: TRBJ2-7; CDR3 protein: CASSWRGVAYEQYF
V gene: TRBV6-5; D gene: NA; CDR3 length: 15; clone size: few; J gene: TRBJ2-7; CDR3 protein: CASSQRLGAGYEQYF
V gene: TRBV12-3/TRBV12-4; D gene: TRBD2; CDR3 length: 16; clone size: NA; J gene: TRBJ2-5; CDR3 protein: CASSWTGTSGRETQYF
V gene: TRBV28; D gene: TRBD1; CDR3 length: 16; clone size: few; J gene: TRBJ2-7; CDR3 protein: CASSESGTGGSYEQYF
V gene: TRBV12-3/TRBV12-4; D gene: NA; CDR3 length: 12; clone size: few; J gene: TRBJ2-7; CDR3 protein: CASSHGSYEQYF
V gene: TRBV5-1; D gene: TRBD1; CDR3 length: 14; clone size: NA; J gene: TRBJ2-7; CDR3 protein: CASSQRTGAYEQYF
V gene: TRBV12-3/TRBV12-4; D gene: NA; CDR3 length: 14; clone size: few; J gene: TRBJ1-5; CDR3 protein: CASSRDTLNQPQHF
V gene: TRBV6-2/TRBV6-3; D gene: NA; CDR3 length: 12; clone size: NA; J gene: TRBJ2-4; CDR3 protein: CASSYYRDIQYF
V gene: TRBV7-3; D gene: NA; CDR3 length: 16; clone size: few; J gene: TRBJ2-2; CDR3 protein: CASSLTYGGNTGELFF
V gene: TRBV7-3; D gene: NA; CDR3 length: 14; clone size: few; J gene: TRBJ2-1; CDR3 protein: CASSPRGQDNEQFF
V gene: TRBV5-1; D gene: NA; CDR3 length: 14; clone size: once; J gene: TRBJ2-2; CDR3 protein: CASSVKKNTGELFF
V gene: TRBV20-1; D gene: NA; CDR3 length: 16; clone size: NA; J gene: TRBJ2-1; CDR3 protein: CSARDFRTGRYNEQFF
V gene: TRBV28; D gene: TRBD1; CDR3 length: 14; clone size: NA; J gene: TRBJ1-1; CDR3 protein: CASATGGLNTEAFF
V gene: TRBV20-1; D gene: NA; CDR3 length: 10; clone size: NA; J gene: TRBJ2-1; CDR3 protein: CSAAENEQFF
V gene: TRBV15; D gene: NA; CDR3 length: 13; clone size: NA; J gene: TRBJ2-1; CDR3 protein: CATSRDRGYEQFF
V gene: TRBV4-1; D gene: NA; CDR3 length: 13; clone size: NA; J gene: TRBJ2-7; CDR3 protein: CASSQDASGEQYF
V gene: TRBV25-1; D gene: TRBD1; CDR3 length: 16; clone size: NA; J gene: TRBJ2-3; CDR3 protein: CASSDYRGRVADTQYF
V gene: TRBV6-2/TRBV6-3; D gene: NA; CDR3 length: 15; clone size: NA; J gene: TRBJ2-5; CDR3 protein: CASRPLVGTQETQYF
V gene: TRBV25-1; D gene: NA; CDR3 length: 14; clone size: few; J gene: TRBJ2-7; CDR3 protein: CASSDELEGHEQYF
V gene: TRBV11-3; D gene: NA; CDR3 length: 12; clone size: few; J gene: TRBJ1-2; CDR3 protein: CASSFGYYGYTF
V gene: TRBV20-1; D gene: TRBD1; CDR3 length: 14; clone size: many; J gene: TRBJ2-2; CDR3 protein: CSARTGADTGELFF